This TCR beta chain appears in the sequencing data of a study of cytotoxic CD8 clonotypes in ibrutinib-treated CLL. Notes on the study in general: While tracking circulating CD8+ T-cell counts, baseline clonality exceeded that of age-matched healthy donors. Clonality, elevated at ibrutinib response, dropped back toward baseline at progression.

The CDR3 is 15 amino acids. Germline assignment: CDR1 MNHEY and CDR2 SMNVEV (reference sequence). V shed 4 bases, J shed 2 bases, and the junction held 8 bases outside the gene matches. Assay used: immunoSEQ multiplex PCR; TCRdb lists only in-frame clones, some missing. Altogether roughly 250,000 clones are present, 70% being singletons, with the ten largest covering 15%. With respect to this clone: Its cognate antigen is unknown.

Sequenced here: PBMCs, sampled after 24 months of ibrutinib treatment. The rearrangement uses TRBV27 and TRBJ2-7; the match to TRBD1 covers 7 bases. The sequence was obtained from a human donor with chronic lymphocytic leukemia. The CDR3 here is CASSSAGTATYEQYF. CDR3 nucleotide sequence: TGTGCCAGCAGTTCTGCTGGGACAGCAACCTACGAGCAGTACTTC.